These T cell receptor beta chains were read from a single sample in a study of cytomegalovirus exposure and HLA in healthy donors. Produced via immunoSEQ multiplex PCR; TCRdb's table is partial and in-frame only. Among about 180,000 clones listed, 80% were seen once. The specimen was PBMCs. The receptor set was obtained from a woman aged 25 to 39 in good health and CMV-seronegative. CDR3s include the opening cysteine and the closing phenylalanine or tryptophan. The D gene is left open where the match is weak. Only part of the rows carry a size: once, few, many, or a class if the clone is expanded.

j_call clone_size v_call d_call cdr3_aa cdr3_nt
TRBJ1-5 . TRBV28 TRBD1 CASRNRGPSNQPQHF TGTGCCAGCAGGAACAGGGGCCCTAGCAATCAGCCCCAGCATTTT
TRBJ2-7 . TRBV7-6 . CASSLAPGRDSSYEQYF TGTGCCAGCAGCTTAGCCCCCGGTCGAGACAGTTCCTACGAGCAGTACTTC
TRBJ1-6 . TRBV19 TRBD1 CATQGRLGPLHF TGTGCCACACAGGGGCGTTTGGGACCCCTCCACTTT
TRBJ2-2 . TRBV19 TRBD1 CASSGGQGYTGELFF TGTGCCAGTAGTGGGGGACAGGGGTACACCGGGGAGCTGTTTTTT
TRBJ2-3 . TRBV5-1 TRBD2 CASSLAGGTDTQYF TGCGCCAGCAGCTTAGCGGGGGGGACAGATACGCAGTATTTT
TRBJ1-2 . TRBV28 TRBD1 CASRYRDRGFGGYTF TGTGCCAGCCGCTACCGGGACAGGGGATTTGGGGGCTACACCTTC
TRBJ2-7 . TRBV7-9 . CASSFTGYYEQYF TGTGCCAGCAGCTTTACAGGATACTACGAGCAGTACTTC
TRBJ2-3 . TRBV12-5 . CASGPRQGGRGNTDTQYF TGTGCTAGTGGTCCCCGCCAGGGGGGCAGGGGGAACACAGATACGCAGTATTTT
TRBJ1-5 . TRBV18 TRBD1 CASSQYPLQGAIDQPQHF TGTGCCAGCTCGCAGTACCCTCTACAGGGGGCAATAGATCAGCCCCAGCATTTT
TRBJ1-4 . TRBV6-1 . CASRGDRKEREKLFF TGTGCCAGCAGGGGCGACAGAAAAGAAAGGGAAAAACTGTTTTTT
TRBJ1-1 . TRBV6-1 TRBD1 CASSRDRGAGRAFF TGTGCCAGCAGCAGGGACAGGGGCGCCGGACGAGCTTTCTTT
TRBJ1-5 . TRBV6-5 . CASSNPGQPQHF TGTGCCAGCAGTAACCCGGGGCAGCCCCAGCATTTT
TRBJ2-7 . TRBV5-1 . CASSLATGQAKSEQYF TGCGCCAGCAGCTTGGCCACGGGACAAGCTAAATCCGAGCAGTACTTC
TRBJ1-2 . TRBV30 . CAWSIGLHGYTF TGTGCCTGGAGCATTGGACTCCATGGCTACACCTTC
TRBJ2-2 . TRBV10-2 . CASSGRGQATGELFF TGCGCCAGCAGTGGGAGGGGGCAAGCTACCGGGGAGCTGTTTTTT
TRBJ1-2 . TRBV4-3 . CASSQRLGDSNYGYTF TGCGCCAGCAGCCAAAGATTGGGAGACTCTAACTATGGCTACACCTTC
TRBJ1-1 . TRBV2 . CASRSGGWPEAFF TGTGCCAGCAGGTCGGGGGGGTGGCCTGAAGCTTTCTTT
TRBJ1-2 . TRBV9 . CASSVGPGFGGDGYTF TGTGCCAGCAGCGTAGGTCCAGGCTTTGGGGGGGATGGCTACACCTTC
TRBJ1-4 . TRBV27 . CASSLGGANEKLFF TGTGCCAGCAGTTTAGGGGGGGCTAATGAAAAACTGTTTTTT
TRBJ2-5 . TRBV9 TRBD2 CASSAGTSGVWGTQYF TGTGCCAGCAGCGCCGGGACTAGCGGGGTTTGGGGGACCCAGTACTTC
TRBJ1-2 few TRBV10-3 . CAISEKGEGYGYTF TGTGCCATCAGTGAGAAGGGCGAGGGCTATGGCTACACCTTC
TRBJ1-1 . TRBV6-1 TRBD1 CATGDRGNTEAFF TGTGCCACGGGGGACAGGGGGAACACTGAAGCTTTCTTT
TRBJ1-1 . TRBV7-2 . CASSPRVNTEAFF TGTGCCAGCAGCCCCCGGGTGAACACTGAAGCTTTCTTT
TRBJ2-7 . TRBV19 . CASSTTGNPLREQYF TGTGCCAGTAGTACCACAGGGAACCCCCTTCGAGAGCAGTACTTC
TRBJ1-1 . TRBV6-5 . CASSYSGRNTEAFF TGTGCCAGCAGTTACTCGGGGCGGAACACTGAAGCTTTCTTT
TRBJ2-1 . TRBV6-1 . CASSEERTFYNEQFF TGTGCCAGCAGTGAAGAGAGAACTTTCTACAATGAGCAGTTCTTC
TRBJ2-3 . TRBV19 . CASSSGGARWTDTQYF TGTGCCAGTAGTTCCGGAGGGGCGCGGTGGACAGATACGCAGTATTTT
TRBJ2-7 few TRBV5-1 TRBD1 CASGPTGGNYEQYF TGCGCCAGCGGGCCGACAGGGGGCAACTACGAGCAGTACTTC
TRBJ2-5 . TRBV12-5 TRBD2 CASGVAGGLQETQYF TGTGCTAGTGGTGTAGCGGGGGGGCTGCAAGAGACCCAGTACTTC
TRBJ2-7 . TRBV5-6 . CASSLGGLLSYEQYF TGTGCCAGCAGCTTGGGAGGGCTTCTCTCCTACGAGCAGTACTTC
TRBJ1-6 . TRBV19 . CASSIGQANNSPLHF TGTGCCAGTAGTATTGGTCAGGCAAATAATTCACCCCTCCACTTT
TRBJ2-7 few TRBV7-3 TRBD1 CASGTGTGVDEQYF TGTGCCAGCGGCACCGGGACAGGGGTCGACGAGCAGTACTTC
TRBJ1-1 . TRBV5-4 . CASSLGDSGSGTEAFF TGTGCCAGCAGCTTGGGTGACTCCGGATCTGGCACTGAAGCTTTCTTT
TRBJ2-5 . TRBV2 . CASADGGPAETQYF TGTGCCAGCGCCGACGGAGGGCCCGCGGAGACCCAGTACTTC
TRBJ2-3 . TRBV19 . CASPPAGWSTDTQYF TGTGCCAGCCCCCCGGCAGGGTGGAGCACAGATACGCAGTATTTT
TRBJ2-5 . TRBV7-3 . CASSLRLGETQYF TGTGCCAGCAGCTTAAGGCTCGGGGAGACCCAGTACTTC
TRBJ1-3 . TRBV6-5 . CASSYEGDTIYF TGTGCCAGCAGTTACGAGGGAGACACCATATATTTT
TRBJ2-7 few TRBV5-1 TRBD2 CASSRGLARVEWEQYF TGCGCCAGCAGCCGGGGACTAGCCAGGGTTGAGTGGGAGCAGTACTTC
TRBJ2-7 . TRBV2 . CASWGEGNSEQYF TGTGCCAGCTGGGGGGAAGGGAACAGCGAGCAGTACTTC
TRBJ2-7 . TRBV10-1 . CASSESSRGWSEQYF TGCGCCAGCAGTGAGTCAAGCAGGGGCTGGAGCGAGCAGTACTTC
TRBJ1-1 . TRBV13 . CASSSAEAFF TGTGCCAGCAGCTCTGCTGAAGCTTTCTTT
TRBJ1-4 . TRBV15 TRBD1 CATSRDAGGEKLFF TGTGCCACCAGCAGAGATGCAGGGGGTGAAAAACTGTTTTTT
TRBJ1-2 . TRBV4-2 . CASSQPPGGRLYYGYTF TGTGCCAGCAGCCAACCTCCCGGAGGGAGGTTGTACTATGGCTACACCTTC
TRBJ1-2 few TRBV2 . CASSRETSFYGYTF TGTGCCAGCAGTCGGGAAACCTCCTTCTATGGCTACACCTTC
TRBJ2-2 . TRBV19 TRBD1 CASSIAGGFNGELFF TGTGCCAGTAGTATCGCAGGGGGTTTTAACGGGGAGCTGTTTTTT
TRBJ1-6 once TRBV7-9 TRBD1 CASSPRQGTGSPLHF TGTGCCAGCAGCCCAAGACAGGGGACGGGTTCACCCCTCCACTTT
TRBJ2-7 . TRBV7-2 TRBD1 CASSLATGYESEQYF TGTGCCAGCAGCTTAGCGACAGGGTACGAAAGCGAGCAGTACTTC
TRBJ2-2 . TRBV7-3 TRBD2 CASSPSGGAVTGELFF TGTGCCAGCAGCCCTAGCGGGGGGGCGGTCACCGGGGAGCTGTTTTTT
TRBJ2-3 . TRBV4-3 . CASSLEYTDTQYF TGCGCCAGCAGCCTGGAGTACACAGATACGCAGTATTTT
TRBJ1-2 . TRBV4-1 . CASSYPGTSGGYTF TGCGCCAGCAGCTACCCGGGGACAAGTGGTGGCTACACCTTC